The 22 T cell receptor beta chains listed next were all sequenced from one sample in a study of CD8 T cells in Susac syndrome. Random hexamers served to reverse transcribe roughly 0.5 to 1 ug RNA. TCRdb independently ran MiXCR on the immunoSEQ multiplex PCR reads; one entry per CDR3 protein. The data show under 95,000 distinct CDR3 sequences, roughly 94% seen once. Material: CD8+ T cells from PBMCs. These receptors originate from a human donor with Susac syndrome.

The chain has TRBV20-1 and TRBJ2-7; TRBD2 matches at 7 bases. Germline CDR1 DFQATT, CDR2 SNEGSKA (reference sequence). This CDR3 has 13 amino acids. J gave up 1 base and V 8 bases, and 8 bases lay outside the gene matches. CDR3 sequence (DNA): TGCAGTTTAGACGGCGGGAGTTCCTACGAGCAGTACTTC. As protein: CSLDGGSSYEQYF.

For the CDR3, the DNA is TGTGCCAGCAGCGGCAGCGGAGGGGTGACAGATACGCAGTATTTT. Amino acids: CASSGSGGVTDTQYF. The gene calls are TRBV9 and TRBJ2-3, with D perhaps matching TRBD2 (6 bases). Germline V lookup: CDR1 SGDLS, CDR2 YYNGEE. This CDR3 region has 15 residues. With 3 bases removed from V and 3 bases from J, the gap between germline ends came to 14 bases.

The chain combines TRBV10-3 with TRBJ1-1, with D perhaps TRBD1 (5 bases). Germline CDR1 and CDR2: ENHRY and SYGVKD. The CDR3 length is 15 residues. V was shortened by 5 bases and J by 6 bases, with 19 bases between the two germline ends. CDR3: CAISWRAGENSEAFF. The CDR3 DNA follows: TGTGCCATCAGTTGGCGGGCGGGGGAAAACTCTGAAGCTTTCTTT.

V usage is TRBV7-9 and J usage is TRBJ1-5, with 7 nucleotides matching TRBD1. The germline CDR1 and CDR2 sequences are SEHNR and FQNEAQ (reference sequence). The junction had 7 bases not matched to a gene; V was cut back by 5 bases and J by 6 bases. This CDR3 contains 14 residues. The CDR3 sequence is CASSLDRAGQPQHF. The CDR3 bases are TGTGCCAGCAGCCTAGACAGGGCTGGTCAGCCCCAGCATTTT. The whole variable domain, remainder taken from reference TRBV7-9 and TRBJ1-5, is DTGVSQNPRHKITKRGQNVTFRCDPISEHNRLYWYRQTLGQGPEFLTYFQNEAQLEKSRLLSDRFSAERPKGSFSTLEIQRTEQGDSAMYLCASSLDRAGQPQHFGDGTRLSIL.

The genes are TRBV2 and TRBJ2-3; 9 nucleotides line up with TRBD1. The CDR3 contains 13 residues. Germline V gene sequence: CDR1 SNHLY, CDR2 FYNNEI. The CDR3 DNA is TGTGCAAGGACAGGGGACGACACAGATACGCAGTATTTT. Amino acids: CARTGDDTDTQYF. Variable domain in full (rest from reference TRBV2 and TRBJ2-3): EPEVTQTPSHQVTQMGQEVILRCVPISNHLYFYWYRQILGQKVEFLVSFYNNEISEKSEIFDDQFSVERPDGSNFTLKIRSTKLEDSAMYFCARTGDDTDTQYFGPGTRLTVL.

V is TRBV5-6 and J is TRBJ2-7, with D tentatively TRBD1 (6 bases). V was shortened by 0 bases and J by 4 bases, with 11 bases between the two germline ends. The germline V gene encodes CDR1 SGHDT and CDR2 YYEEEE. The CDR3 length is 14 residues. CDR3: CASSLGDITYEQYF. CDR3 coding DNA: TGTGCCAGCAGCTTGGGGGACATAACTTACGAGCAGTACTTC.

The chain links TRBV20-1 to TRBJ2-7; 8 bases map to TRBD2. CDR3 length: 15 amino acids. Germline V CDR1 and CDR2: DFQATT, SNEGSKA (reference sequence). V was pared by 3 bases and J by 4 bases, with 11 bases of the junction left unmatched. CDR3 in amino acids: CSASGLAAIAYEQYF. CDR3 DNA: TGCAGTGCTAGTGGACTAGCTGCTATTGCGTACGAGCAGTACTTC.

The V and J genes are TRBV27 and TRBJ1-5; perhaps TRBD1 as D (5 bases). CDR1 and CDR2 from the germline V gene are MNHEY and SMNVEV (reference sequence). The V gene lost 3 bases and the J gene lost 5 bases, with 11 bases spanning the gap. CDR3 length equals 14 residues. CDR3 in DNA: TGTGCCAGCAGTTTTCAGGGACTAGATCAGCCCCAGCATTTT. Its protein is CASSFQGLDQPQHF.

This clonotype was counted a single time. V usage is TRBV11-2 and J usage is TRBJ2-7; D remains ambiguous. The V and J ends lost 5 bases and 7 bases respectively, with 12 bases between them. The length of the CDR3 is 12 residues. Germline loops: CDR1 SGHAT, CDR2 FQNNGV. The CDR3 DNA is TGTGCCAGCAGCGACCGTTGGGAAGAGCAGTACTTC. Amino acids: CASSDRWEEQYF.

The chain is built from TRBV2 and TRBJ1-4, with D unresolved. The CDR3 has 11 amino acids. With 6 bases removed from V and 12 bases from J, the gap between germline ends came to 11 bases. Germline CDR1 SNHLY, CDR2 FYNNEI. The CDR3 region has the DNA TGTGCCAGCAGCGTTGCGGCGGAACTGTTTTTT. Amino acids: CASSVAAELFF. Supplemented by reference TRBV2 and TRBJ1-4, the full variable domain reads EPEVTQTPSHQVTQMGQEVILRCVPISNHLYFYWYRQILGQKVEFLVSFYNNEISEKSEIFDDQFSVERPDGSNFTLKIRSTKLEDSAMYFCASSVAAELFFGSGTQLSVL.

This rearrangement joins TRBV20-1 to TRBJ2-1, with TRBD2 matching over 11 bases. The CDR3 has 14 residues. V gave up 3 bases and J gave up 6 bases; unmatched junction bases: 4. Germline CDR1 and CDR2: DFQATT and SNEGSKA (reference sequence). DNA of the CDR3: TGCAGTGCTAGGGGACTAGCGGCCCCCAATGAGCAGTTCTTC. It encodes CSARGLAAPNEQFF.

This sequence joins TRBV29-1 and TRBJ2-1, with D perhaps TRBD2 (5 bases). The CDR3 covers 17 residues. The V and J ends lost 4 bases and 3 bases respectively, with 22 bases between them. Germline V lookup: CDR1 SQVTM, CDR2 ANQGSEA. In DNA form, the CDR3 reads TGCAGCGTTGGGGAGACAAGGGATGGGAGTTTCTACAATGAGCAGTTCTTC. It yields the protein CSVGETRDGSFYNEQFF.

The chain has TRBV9 and TRBJ2-7, with a weak D call TRBD1 (5 bases). Trimming removed 0 bases at V and 3 bases at J, with 7 bases between. The length of the CDR3 is 13 residues. Germline V gene sequence: CDR1 SGDLS, CDR2 YYNGEE. CDR3 loop: CASSVEGDYEQYF. The CDR3 bases are TGTGCCAGCAGCGTAGAAGGGGACTACGAGCAGTACTTC.

CDR3 bases: TGCGCCAGCGGTGTGGGCCTTGGGCCTGAAGCTTTCTTT. The encoded protein is CASGVGLGPEAFF. The genes are TRBV5-1 and TRBJ1-1; unclear D gene. The germline CDR1 and CDR2 sequences are SGHRS and YFSETQ. This CDR3 has 13 residues. V was shortened by 7 bases and J by 6 bases, with 16 bases between the two germline ends.

The chain combines TRBV24-1 with TRBJ2-2; D ambiguous. Deletions cut 3 bases from V and 6 bases from J, with 7 bases between. Germline V gives CDR1 KGHDR, CDR2 SFDVKD. The CDR3 length is 13 residues. CDR3: CATSDIGAGELFF. The CDR3 DNA sequence: TGTGCCACCAGTGATATTGGGGCCGGGGAGCTGTTTTTT.

The chain recombines TRBV3-1 with TRBJ2-5; D not certain. This CDR3 is 14 amino acids long. Trimming pared 0 bases from V and 5 bases from J, leaving 10 bases between. Germline lookup yields CDR1 LGHDT and CDR2 YNNKEL (reference sequence). CDR3 amino acids: CASSQDSEKETQYF. CDR3 DNA sequence: TGTGCCAGCAGCCAAGATTCGGAGAAGGAGACCCAGTACTTC.

V gene TRBV28 combines with J gene TRBJ2-3; the match to TRBD1 covers 8 bases. V was pared by 5 bases and J by 1 base, with 8 bases of the junction left unmatched. Germline V gene data show CDR1 as MDHEN and CDR2 as SYDVKM. CDR3 length equals 16 residues. The CDR3 protein is CASSIGTGWGTDTQYF. CDR3 DNA sequence: TGTGCCAGCAGTATCGGGACAGGCTGGGGCACAGATACGCAGTATTTT.

In DNA, the CDR3 is TGTGCCAGCAGCCAAGATCAGCGGGAACCTCGGGAGCAGTTCTTC. Residues: CASSQDQREPREQFF. The chain employs TRBV14 and TRBJ2-1; TRBD2 matches 7 bases. Trimming at V came to 0 bases and at J to 10 bases, leaving 9 bases not matched to a gene. There are 15 residues in the CDR3. In germline, CDR1 is SGHDN, CDR2 FVKESK. Full variable domain (rest looked up from reference TRBV14 and TRBJ2-1): EAGVTQFPSHSVIEKGQTVTLRCDPISGHDNLYWYRRVMGKEIKFLLHFVKESKQDESGMPNNRFLAERTGGTYSTLKVQPAELEDSGVYFCASSQDQREPREQFFGPGTRLTVL.

The chain employs TRBV2 and TRBJ2-7; D assignment may be TRBD1 or TRBD2 (6 bases each). Germline CDR1 and CDR2: SNHLY and FYNNEI. This CDR3 region has 13 residues. V lost 6 bases and J 3 bases, leaving 12 bases between the germline ends. The CDR3 DNA sequence: TGTGCCAGCAGACCCAGGGGACTCTACGAGCAGTACTTC. It codes for CASRPRGLYEQYF.

CDR3 protein: CSVEEDVGQQYF. The CDR3 DNA reads as TGCAGCGTTGAAGAGGACGTCGGACAGCAGTACTTC. The chain uses TRBV29-1 and TRBJ2-7; D uncertain. Germline CDR1 and CDR2: SQVTM and ANQGSEA. V was clipped by 0 bases and J by 8 bases, with 11 bases between them. The CDR3 sequence is 12 residues long.

This chain connects TRBV2 to TRBJ2-6, with D possibly matching TRBD1 (6 bases). Trimming shortened V by 11 bases and J by 0 bases, and 17 bases separated the two germline ends. Germline values: CDR1 SNHLY, CDR2 FYNNEI. The CDR3 runs to 16 residues. Here the CDR3 reads CAGYRELHSGANVLTF. In DNA, the CDR3 is TGTGCCGGCTACAGGGAACTCCACTCTGGGGCCAACGTCCTGACTTTC.

This clonotype appeared once. The V and J genes are TRBV5-4 and TRBJ2-7; D not resolved. Trimming cost V 2 bases and J 5 bases, with 14 bases left between them. CDR1 is SGHNT and CDR2 is YYREEE in the germline V gene (reference sequence). The CDR3 is made up of 14 amino acids. The CDR3: CASSFGYIGNEQYF. CDR3 DNA sequence: TGTGCCAGCAGCTTCGGATATATAGGGAACGAGCAGTACTTC.